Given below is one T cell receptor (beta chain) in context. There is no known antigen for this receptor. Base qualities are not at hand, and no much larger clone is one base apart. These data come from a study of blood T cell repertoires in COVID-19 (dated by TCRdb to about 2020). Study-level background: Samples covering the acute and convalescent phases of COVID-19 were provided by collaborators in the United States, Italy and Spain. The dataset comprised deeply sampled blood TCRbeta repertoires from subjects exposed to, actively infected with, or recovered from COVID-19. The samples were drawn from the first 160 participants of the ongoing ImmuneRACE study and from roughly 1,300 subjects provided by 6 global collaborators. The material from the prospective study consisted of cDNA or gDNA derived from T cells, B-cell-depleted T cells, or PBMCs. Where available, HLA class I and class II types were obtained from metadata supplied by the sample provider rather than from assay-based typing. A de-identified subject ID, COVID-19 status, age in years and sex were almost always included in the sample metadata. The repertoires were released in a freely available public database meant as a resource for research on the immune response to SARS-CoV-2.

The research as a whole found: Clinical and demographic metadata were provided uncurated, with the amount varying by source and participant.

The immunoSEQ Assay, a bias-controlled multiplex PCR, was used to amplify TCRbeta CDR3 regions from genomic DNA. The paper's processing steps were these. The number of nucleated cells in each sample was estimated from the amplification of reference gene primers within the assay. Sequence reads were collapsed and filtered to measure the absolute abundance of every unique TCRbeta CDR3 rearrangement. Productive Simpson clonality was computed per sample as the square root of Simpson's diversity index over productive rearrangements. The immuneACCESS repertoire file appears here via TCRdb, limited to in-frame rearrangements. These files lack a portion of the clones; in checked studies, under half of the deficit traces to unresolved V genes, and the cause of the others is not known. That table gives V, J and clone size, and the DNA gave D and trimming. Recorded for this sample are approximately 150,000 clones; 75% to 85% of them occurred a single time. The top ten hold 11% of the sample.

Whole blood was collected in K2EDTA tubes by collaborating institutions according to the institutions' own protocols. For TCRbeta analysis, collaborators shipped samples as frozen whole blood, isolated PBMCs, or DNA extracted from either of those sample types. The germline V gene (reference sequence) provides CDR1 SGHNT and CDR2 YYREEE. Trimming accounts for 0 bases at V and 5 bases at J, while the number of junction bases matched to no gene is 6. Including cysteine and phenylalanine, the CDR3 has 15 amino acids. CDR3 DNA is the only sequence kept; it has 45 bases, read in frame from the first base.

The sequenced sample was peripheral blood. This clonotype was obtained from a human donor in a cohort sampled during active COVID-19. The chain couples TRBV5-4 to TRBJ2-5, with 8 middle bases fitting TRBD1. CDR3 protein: CASSLAGTGQETQYF. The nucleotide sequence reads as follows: TGTGCCAGCAGCTTGGCCGGGACAGGCCAGGAGACCCAGTACTTC.